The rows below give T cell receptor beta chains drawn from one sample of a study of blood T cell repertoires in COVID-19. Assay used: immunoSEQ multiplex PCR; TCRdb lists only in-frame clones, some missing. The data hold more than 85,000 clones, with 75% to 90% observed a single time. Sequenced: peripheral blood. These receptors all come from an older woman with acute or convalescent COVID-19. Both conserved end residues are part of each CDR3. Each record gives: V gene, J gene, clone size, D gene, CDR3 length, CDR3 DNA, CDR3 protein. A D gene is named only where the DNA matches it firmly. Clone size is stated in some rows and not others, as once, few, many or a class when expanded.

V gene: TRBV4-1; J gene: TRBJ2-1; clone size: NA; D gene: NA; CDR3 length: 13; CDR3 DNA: TGCGCCAGCAGCCAAGAGATAACAAATGAGCAGTTCTTC; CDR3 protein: CASSQEITNEQFF
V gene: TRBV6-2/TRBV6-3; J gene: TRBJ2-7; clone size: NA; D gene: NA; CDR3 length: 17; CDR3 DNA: TGTGCCAGCAGTTACTTAATGACTCACACCATTTCCTACGAGCAGTACTTC; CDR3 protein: CASSYLMTHTISYEQYF
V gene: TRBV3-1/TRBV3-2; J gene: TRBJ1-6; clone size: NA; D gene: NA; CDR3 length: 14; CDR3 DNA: TGTGCCAGCAGCCAAGGGGGAGCCTATTCACCCCTCCACTTT; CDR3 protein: CASSQGGAYSPLHF
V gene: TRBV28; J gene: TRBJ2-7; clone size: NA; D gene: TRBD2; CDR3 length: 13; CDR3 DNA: TGTGCCAGCAGCACCTCGGGGGGGTACGAGCAGTACTTC; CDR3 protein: CASSTSGGYEQYF
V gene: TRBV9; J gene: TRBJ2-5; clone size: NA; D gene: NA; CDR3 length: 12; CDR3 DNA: TGTGCCAGCAGCGGTTGGGGCAACACCCAGTACTTC; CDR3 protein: CASSGWGNTQYF
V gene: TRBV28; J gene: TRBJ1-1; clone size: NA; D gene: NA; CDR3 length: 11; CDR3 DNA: TGTGCCAGCAGTATAACAGGTGAAGCTTTCTTT; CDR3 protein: CASSITGEAFF
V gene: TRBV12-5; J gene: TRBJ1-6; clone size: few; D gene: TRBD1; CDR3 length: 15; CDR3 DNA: TGTGCTAGTGGTTTTCTCAGGGGGTGGGATTCACCCCTCCACTTT; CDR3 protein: CASGFLRGWDSPLHF
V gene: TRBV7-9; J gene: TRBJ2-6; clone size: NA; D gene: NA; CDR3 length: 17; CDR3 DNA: TGTGCCAGCAGCCGGGGTGCAGCTCCCTCTGGGGCCAACGTCCTGACTTTC; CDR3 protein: CASSRGAAPSGANVLTF
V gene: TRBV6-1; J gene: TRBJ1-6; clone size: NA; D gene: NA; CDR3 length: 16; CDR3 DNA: TGTGCCAGCAGTGGGCTTTCGGGACTTTCTGGGTCACCCCTCCACTTT; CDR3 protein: CASSGLSGLSGSPLHF
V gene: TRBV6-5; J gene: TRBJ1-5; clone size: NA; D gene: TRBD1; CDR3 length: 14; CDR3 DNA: TGTGCCAGCAGTAAGACAGGGAGCAATCAGCCCCAGCATTTT; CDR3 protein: CASSKTGSNQPQHF
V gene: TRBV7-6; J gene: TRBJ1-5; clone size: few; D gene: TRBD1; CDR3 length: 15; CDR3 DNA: TGTGCCAGCAGCCCAGGGGGAGCGAGCAATCAGCCCCAGCATTTT; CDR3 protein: CASSPGGASNQPQHF
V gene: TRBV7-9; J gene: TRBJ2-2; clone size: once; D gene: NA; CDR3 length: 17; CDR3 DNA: TGTGCCAGCCTGATGGTGCGGGGTGGCTCGAACACCGGGGAGCTGTTTTTT; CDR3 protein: CASLMVRGGSNTGELFF
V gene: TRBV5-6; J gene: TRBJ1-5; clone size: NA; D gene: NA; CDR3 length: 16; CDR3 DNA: TGTGCCAGCAGCCAACTCTTAGGGACTACCTCTGGGCCCCAGCATTTT; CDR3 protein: CASSQLLGTTSGPQHF
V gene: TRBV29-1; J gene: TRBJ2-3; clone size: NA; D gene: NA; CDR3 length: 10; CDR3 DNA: TGCAGCGTTGAGGGAGACACGCAGTATTTT; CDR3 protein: CSVEGDTQYF
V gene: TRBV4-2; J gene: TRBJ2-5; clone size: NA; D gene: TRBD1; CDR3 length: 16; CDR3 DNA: TGTGCCAGCAGCCGCCCCGGGACAGGGATCCAAGAGACCCAGTACTTC; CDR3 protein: CASSRPGTGIQETQYF
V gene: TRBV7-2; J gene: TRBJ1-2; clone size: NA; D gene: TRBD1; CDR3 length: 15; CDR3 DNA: TGTGCCAGCAGCTCACAGGGGGCCCCTTTCTATGGCTACACCTTC; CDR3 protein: CASSSQGAPFYGYTF
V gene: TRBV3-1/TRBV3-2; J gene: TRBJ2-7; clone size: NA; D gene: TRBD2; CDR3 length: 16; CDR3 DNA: TGTGCCAGCAGCCCTTCCCTTAGCGGGAGGGCCAGCGAGCAGTACTTC; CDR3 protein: CASSPSLSGRASEQYF
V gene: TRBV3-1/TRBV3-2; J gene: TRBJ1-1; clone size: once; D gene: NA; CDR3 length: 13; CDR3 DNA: TGTGCCAGCAGCCTACAACCGGGGAGAGGCGCTTTCTTT; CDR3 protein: CASSLQPGRGAFF
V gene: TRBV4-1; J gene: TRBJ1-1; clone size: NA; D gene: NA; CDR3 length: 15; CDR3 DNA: TGCGCCAGCAGCCAAGGGGCGGGCCAGAACACTGAAGCTTTCTTT; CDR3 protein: CASSQGAGQNTEAFF
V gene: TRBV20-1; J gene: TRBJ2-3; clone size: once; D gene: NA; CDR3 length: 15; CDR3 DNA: TGCAGTGCTAGTTACGTTGCCGGGGGCACAGATACGCAGTATTTT; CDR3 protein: CSASYVAGGTDTQYF
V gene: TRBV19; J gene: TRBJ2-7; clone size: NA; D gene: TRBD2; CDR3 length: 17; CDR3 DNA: TGTGCCAGAGGGGACGGGACTAGCGGGAGGGCCGTCCACGAGCAGTACTTC; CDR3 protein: CARGDGTSGRAVHEQYF
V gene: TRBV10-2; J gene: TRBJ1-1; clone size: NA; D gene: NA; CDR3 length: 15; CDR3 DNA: TGCGCCAGCACCACAGGACCAGGCCCGAACACTGAAGCTTTCTTT; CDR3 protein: CASTTGPGPNTEAFF
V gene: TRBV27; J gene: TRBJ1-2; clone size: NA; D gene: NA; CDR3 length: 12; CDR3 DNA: TGTGCCAGCTTCAGGGGCGGCTATGGCTACACCTTC; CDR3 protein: CASFRGGYGYTF
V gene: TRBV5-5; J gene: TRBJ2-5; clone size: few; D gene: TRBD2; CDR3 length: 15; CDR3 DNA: TGTGCCAGCAGCTTTCTTGTGGGAGCGGGGGAGACCCAGTACTTC; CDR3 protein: CASSFLVGAGETQYF